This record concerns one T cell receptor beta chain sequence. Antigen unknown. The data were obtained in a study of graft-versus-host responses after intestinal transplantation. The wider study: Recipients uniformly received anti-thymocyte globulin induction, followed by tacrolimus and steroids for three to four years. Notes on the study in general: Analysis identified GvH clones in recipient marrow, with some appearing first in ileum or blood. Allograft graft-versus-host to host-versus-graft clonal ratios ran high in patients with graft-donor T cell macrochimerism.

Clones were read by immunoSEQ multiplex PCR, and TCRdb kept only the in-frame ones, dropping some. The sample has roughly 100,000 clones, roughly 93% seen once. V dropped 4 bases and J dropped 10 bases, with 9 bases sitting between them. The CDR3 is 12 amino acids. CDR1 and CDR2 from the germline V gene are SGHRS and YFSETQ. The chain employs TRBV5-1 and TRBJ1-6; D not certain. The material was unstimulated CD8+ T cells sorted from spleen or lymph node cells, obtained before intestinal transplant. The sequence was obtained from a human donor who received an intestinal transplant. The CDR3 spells CASSPRGSPLHF. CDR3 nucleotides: TGCGCCAGCAGCCCACGGGGATCACCCCTCCACTTT. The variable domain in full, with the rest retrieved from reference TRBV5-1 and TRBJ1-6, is KAGVTQTPRYLIKTRGQQVTLSCSPISGHRSVSWYQQTPGQGLQFLFEYFSETQRNKGNFPGRFSGRQFSNSRSEMNVSTLELGDSALYLCASSPRGSPLHFGNGTRLTVT.